This T cell receptor beta chain was recovered during a study of CD8 T cells in Susac syndrome. RNA in amounts of roughly 0.5 to 1 ug was reverse transcribed with random hexamers. TCRdb ran MiXCR on the immunoSEQ multiplex PCR reads and lists one entry per CDR3 protein. The data show some 200,000 distinct CDR3 sequences, approximately 96% seen once. This CDR3 region has 14 residues. The V end lost 1 base, the J end lost 3 bases, and 12 bases lay between the germline ends. Germline V gene lookup returns CDR1 DFQATT and CDR2 SNEGSKA (reference sequence). The sequence was collected from a human donor with Susac syndrome. Sequenced sample: CD4+ T cells from PBMCs. The chain joins TRBV20-1 to TRBJ1-2, with D perhaps TRBD1 (5 bases). CDR3 sequence (DNA): TGCAGTGCTAGAGCTGGGGACTCCTACTATGGCTACACCTTC. This codes for CSARAGDSYYGYTF.